One sample yielded the 18 T cell receptor beta chains listed below, sequenced in a study of regulatory T cells in long-lasting Graves disease. Assembly of TCR beta libraries relied on iRepertoire HTBI primers together with Arm-PCR of CDR3 regions. TCRdb independently ran MiXCR on the multiplex PCR reads; one entry per CDR3 protein. The sample shows under 500,000 distinct CDR3 sequences, less than 25% of them seen only once. Indicated time point: persistent/refractory GD, antithyroid drugs over 5 years with positive TRAb. Making the TCR library involved RNA that had been extracted from PBMCs. The source material was peripheral blood mononuclear cells (PBMCs), sampled when the disease was refractory, from a patient treated with antithyroid drugs. The receptors shown here come from a female donor with Graves disease.

Turning to this clonotype: One end of the junction does not line up with germline, which may come from a read error. The genes are TRBV6-2 or TRBV6-3 and TRBJ2-2, with 8 bases fitting TRBD2. Germline V gene data show CDR1 as MNHEY and CDR2 as SVGEGT. This CDR3 contains 13 residues. The CDR3 sequence is CAGSYGGAGELFF. The DNA of the CDR3 is TGTGCCGGCAGTTACGGGGGGGCCGGGGAGCTGTTTTTT.

This clonotype was seen a few times. This chain connects TRBV6-2 or TRBV6-3 to TRBJ2-2; 7 nucleotides align to TRBD2. Germline assignment: CDR1 MNHEY and CDR2 SVGEGT. This CDR3 spans 16 amino acids. J gave up 7 bases and V 9 bases, and 17 bases lay outside the gene matches. The CDR3 region has the DNA TGTGCCAGTTACTCTACCCTAGCGGCTTCGGTCGGGGAGCTGTTTTTT. It translates to CASYSTLAASVGELFF.

This clonotype appeared once. The chain employs TRBV6-2 or TRBV6-3 and TRBJ2-7, with D perhaps matching TRBD1 or TRBD2 (5 bases each). The CDR3 extends over 15 amino acids. The V end was cut by 5 bases, the J end by 2 bases, with 16 bases between. The germline gives CDR1 MNHEY, CDR2 SVGEGT. In DNA form, the CDR3 reads TGTGCCAGCAGTACATATAGGGACCTCGCCTACGAGCAGTACTTC. It yields the protein CASSTYRDLAYEQYF.

The gene calls are TRBV28 and TRBJ2-7, with D unclear. The end of the DNA aligns better with TRBJ2-1, so the J call may be wrong. This CDR3 spans 14 amino acids. Germline values: CDR1 MDHEN, CDR2 SYDVKM. The CDR3 DNA reads TGTGCCAGCAGTCTCCTGTTACTCCCGGGCGAGCAGTTCTTC. Protein product: CASSLLLLPGEQFF.

This clonotype was observed at least ten times. V usage is TRBV13 and J usage is TRBJ2-7; D is undetermined. Trimming stripped 0 bases from V and 7 bases from J, with 7 bases between. Germline V gene lookup returns CDR1 PRHDT and CDR2 FYEKMQ (reference sequence). This CDR3 is built from 12 residues. The CDR3 spells CASSLGRREQYF. The CDR3 DNA reads TGTGCCAGCAGCTTAGGACGTCGGGAGCAGTACTTC.

In regard to this clonotype: This likely traces to a read error, being one base from a far larger clone. The V and J genes are TRBV12-3 or TRBV12-4 and TRBJ2-7, with D unclear. The CDR3 extends over 13 amino acids. The chain's CDR3 is CAGSFRSSYEQYF. As DNA, the CDR3 is TGTGCCGGCAGTTTCAGAAGTAGCTACGAGCAGTACTTC.

This clonotype occurred a few times. The chain has TRBV29-1 and TRBJ1-2; TRBD1 is a possible D gene (6 bases). Germline CDR1 and CDR2: SQVTM and ANQGSEA. V was pared by 7 bases and J by 6 bases, with 30 bases between. The CDR3 covers 17 residues. CDR3 nucleotides: TGCAGCGCTGGGGGCGGACGGGAAACGGGCCTATGGGATGGCTACACCTTC. Amino acid sequence: CSAGGGRETGLWDGYTF.

This clonotype was observed a few times. This chain connects TRBV19 to TRBJ2-7; TRBD2 matches at 9 bases. CDR3 length equals 16 residues. V lost 1 base, J lost 3 bases, and 7 bases stayed unmatched. Germline lookup yields CDR1 LNHDA and CDR2 SQIVND (reference sequence). This CDR3 reads CASSIGATSGYYEQYF. The CDR3 nucleotides are TGTGCCAGTAGTATAGGGGCGACTAGCGGATACTACGAGCAGTACTTC.

This clonotype was seen repeatedly, ten times or more. This sequence joins TRBV20-1 and TRBJ1-2; no clear D gene. The CDR3 has 13 amino acids. CDR1 DFQATT and CDR2 SNEGSKA come from the germline V gene (reference sequence). The V end lost 3 bases, the J end lost 4 bases, and 12 bases lay between the germline ends. CDR3 protein: CSARDQRGYGYTF. The CDR3 DNA follows: TGCAGTGCTAGGGACCAGCGTGGCTATGGCTACACCTTC.

This clonotype was counted at least ten times. This chain uses TRBV29-1 with TRBJ2-7; TRBD1 matches 7 bases. Losses at the gene ends were 4 bases for V and 2 bases for J; bases not matched to a gene: 8. Germline V gene lookup returns CDR1 SQVTM and CDR2 ANQGSEA. There are 14 residues in the CDR3. CDR3 in amino acids: CSVGGTVGAYEQYF. CDR3 DNA: TGCAGCGTTGGGGGGACAGTGGGAGCCTACGAGCAGTACTTC.

This chain links TRBV20-1 with TRBJ1-5; D is ambiguous. The V end was cut by 3 bases, the J end by 0 bases, with 6 bases between. CDR1 is DFQATT, CDR2 SNEGSKA, per germline (reference sequence). The CDR3 contains 13 residues. The CDR3 loop is CSASSTSNQPQHF. In DNA form, the CDR3 reads TGCAGTGCTAGTTCCACTAGCAATCAGCCCCAGCATTTT.

The rearrangement links TRBV11-3 to TRBJ2-1, with no clear D. CDR1 is SGHNT, CDR2 YENEEA, per germline. Trimming left V 1 base short and J 7 bases short, with 11 bases between. The CDR3 contains 14 residues. CDR3: CASSLAGTLNEQFF. CDR3 in DNA: TGTGCCAGCAGCTTAGCGGGTACATTAAATGAGCAGTTCTTC.

The table lists this clonotype with a few counts. As DNA, the CDR3 is TGTGCCAGTAGTAACGAACCCATGTCTCCCCAGCATTTT. Amino acid sequence: CASSNEPMSPQHF. The V gene is TRBV19, the J gene TRBJ1-5; no clear D gene. V was trimmed by 4 bases and J by 10 bases, leaving 14 bases between them. Germline lookup yields CDR1 LNHDA and CDR2 SQIVND (reference sequence). The CDR3 spans 13 residues.

The chain employs TRBV5-1 and TRBJ2-7, with unresolved D. Germline V gives CDR1 SGHRS, CDR2 YFSETQ. The CDR3 contains 14 residues. V lost 3 bases and J 2 bases, leaving 12 bases between the germline ends. The CDR3 is CASSSPVPPYEQYF. CDR3 coding DNA: TGCGCCAGCAGCTCCCCCGTACCCCCCTACGAGCAGTACTTC.

There are many counts of this clonotype. This sequence joins TRBV6-2 or TRBV6-3 and TRBJ2-7; 13 nucleotides match TRBD2. Germline V lookup: CDR1 MNHEY, CDR2 SVGEGT. V shed 2 bases, J shed 3 bases, and the junction held 7 bases outside the gene matches. The length of the CDR3 is 17 residues. In DNA form, the CDR3 reads TGTGCCAGCAGTTACCGACTAGCGGGGGGTTCCGACTACGAGCAGTACTTC. This codes for CASSYRLAGGSDYEQYF.

This clonotype was seen at least ten times. The chain uses TRBV30 and TRBJ1-1; tentative D call: TRBD1 (6 bases). V lost 2 bases to trimming and J lost 0 bases, with 13 bases between them. This CDR3 is 15 amino acids long. Germline CDR1 reads GTSNPN; CDR2 reads SVGIG (reference sequence). The CDR3, as DNA: TGTGCCTGGAGTAAAAAGGACAGAATGAACACTGAAGCTTTCTTT. Amino acid sequence: CAWSKKDRMNTEAFF. The full variable domain, its missing parts supplied by reference TRBV30 and TRBJ1-1, is SQTIHQWPATLVQPVGSPLSLECTVEGTSNPNLYWYRQAAGRGLQLLFYSVGIGQISSEVPQNLSASRPQDRQFILSSKKLLLSDSGFYLCAWSKKDRMNTEAFFGQGTRLTVV.

The rearrangement links TRBV28 to TRBJ2-1; TRBD2 agrees at 10 bases. CDR3 length equals 16 residues. The germline gives CDR1 MDHEN, CDR2 SYDVKM. V lost 3 bases, J lost 4 bases, and 6 bases stayed unmatched. The CDR3 DNA reads as TGTGCCAGCAGTTTGGTTAAACTAGCGGGATACAATGAGCAGTTCTTC. This codes for CASSLVKLAGYNEQFF. The entire variable domain, with the rest obtained from reference TRBV28 and TRBJ2-1, is as follows: DVKVTQSSRYLVKRTGEKVFLECVQDMDHENMFWYRQDPGLGLRLIYFSYDVKMKEKGDIPEGYSVSREKKERFSLILESASTNQTSMYLCASSLVKLAGYNEQFFGPGTRLTVL.

The chain uses TRBV6-5 and TRBJ2-2; unclear D gene. The V end was cut by 0 bases, the J end by 7 bases, with 9 bases between. Looked up from germline, CDR1 is MNHEY and CDR2 is SVGAGI. The CDR3 length is 14 residues. The CDR3 region is CASSYSLSGGELFF. CDR3 DNA sequence: TGTGCCAGCAGTTACTCGCTGTCCGGCGGGGAGCTGTTTTTT.